The 11 T cell receptor beta chains below all came from one sample that was sequenced in a study of blood T cell repertoires in COVID-19. The assay was immunoSEQ multiplex PCR, and TCRdb's table has in-frame clones only and misses some. The table records about 430,000 clones, roughly 88% of them present only once. The specimen sequenced was PBMCs or T cells enriched from blood (not recorded which). The source of these receptors is a young woman who had been exposed to COVID-19.

This chain joins TRBV6-4 and TRBJ1-6; D may be TRBD1 (5 bases). V shed 6 bases and J shed 8 bases, with 14 bases lying between them. This CDR3 spans 14 amino acids. The germline V gene has CDR1 MRHNA and CDR2 SNTAGT. The CDR3 DNA reads TGTGCCAGCAGATCCGGGACGGGAGATTCACCCCTCCACTTT. Protein product: CASRSGTGDSPLHF.

The CDR3 sequence is CASSLQGTNTEAFF. The CDR3 nucleotides are TGTGCCAGCAGTCTCCAGGGTACGAACACTGAAGCTTTCTTT. This chain uses TRBV7-9 with TRBJ1-1; D is possibly TRBD1 (5 bases). The germline V and J ends were trimmed by 6 bases and 1 base, with 12 bases remaining between them. The germline V gene encodes CDR1 SEHNR and CDR2 FQNEAQ (reference sequence). The CDR3 is 14 amino acids.

The chain joins TRBV9 to TRBJ2-2, with 13 bases fitting TRBD2. This CDR3 has 17 residues. V was clipped by 0 bases and J by 4 bases; unmatched bases: 3. Per the germline V gene, CDR1 is SGDLS and CDR2 is YYNGEE. CDR3 nucleotides: TGTGCCAGCAGCGTAGCCGGACTAGCGGGGGCCACCGGGGAGCTGTTTTTT. As protein: CASSVAGLAGATGELFF.

The chain joins TRBV4-2 to TRBJ1-5; D gene unclear. CDR3 size: 16 residues. V was clipped by 0 bases and J by 0 bases, with 9 bases between them. The germline V gene encodes CDR1 LGHNA and CDR2 YNFKEQ. Here the CDR3 reads CASSQETRNSNQPQHF. Written as DNA, the CDR3 is TGTGCCAGCAGCCAAGAAACAAGAAATAGCAATCAGCCCCAGCATTTT.

The CDR3 DNA follows: TGCAGCGTCCGTACGGGGTCTGGAAACACCATATATTTT. It yields the protein CSVRTGSGNTIYF. This chain joins TRBV29-1 and TRBJ1-3; D is ambiguous. Germline V gives CDR1 SQVTM, CDR2 ANQGSEA. The CDR3 runs to 13 residues. The ends were cut back, 6 bases at V and 1 base at J, with 10 bases in the middle.

V gene TRBV9 combines with J gene TRBJ2-3, with D perhaps matching TRBD1 (6 bases). Trimming removed 0 bases from V and 3 bases from J, with 23 bases in between. The CDR3 runs 19 residues. In germline, CDR1 is SGDLS, CDR2 YYNGEE. The CDR3 DNA reads TGTGCCAGCAGCGTAGAAGATCGCGTTGGGAGAAGGGGGACAGATACGCAGTATTTT. Protein sequence: CASSVEDRVGRRGTDTQYF.

This clone was detected only a few times. CDR3: CASSNAPRGETQYF. The CDR3 bases are TGTGCCAGCAGTAACGCCCCACGGGGGGAGACCCAGTACTTC. This chain connects TRBV27 to TRBJ2-5; weak D call: TRBD2 (6 bases). The germline CDR1 and CDR2 sequences are MNHEY and SMNVEV (reference sequence). V was clipped by 5 bases and J by 5 bases, with 15 bases between them. The CDR3 is 14 amino acids.

The chain carries TRBV5-1 and TRBJ1-1; D might be TRBD1 (6 bases). Germline-derived CDR1 and CDR2 are SGHRS and YFSETQ. This CDR3 is built from 20 residues. V shed 4 bases and J shed 0 bases, with 28 bases lying between them. As DNA, the CDR3 is TGCGCCAGCAGCCCCTCGAGCCCCGGGACATATTCTCGGGTGAACACTGAAGCTTTCTTT. Protein product: CASSPSSPGTYSRVNTEAFF. The whole variable domain, remainder taken from reference TRBV5-1 and TRBJ1-1, is KAGVTQTPRYLIKTRGQQVTLSCSPISGHRSVSWYQQTPGQGLQFLFEYFSETQRNKGNFPGRFSGRQFSNSRSEMNVSTLELGDSALYLCASSPSSPGTYSRVNTEAFFGQGTRLTVV.

The gene calls are TRBV19 and TRBJ1-5; D unresolved. There are 15 residues in the CDR3. The germline V gene encodes CDR1 LNHDA and CDR2 SQIVND (reference sequence). Trimming took 6 bases from V and 6 from J, leaving 18 bases between them. CDR3 sequence (DNA): TGTGCCAGTAGATCGGGAACCGGCGGGATTCAGCCCCAGCATTTT. As protein: CASRSGTGGIQPQHF.

The chain recombines TRBV28 with TRBJ2-7; 9 nucleotides align to TRBD1. Germline CDR1 MDHEN, CDR2 SYDVKM. Trimming removed 6 bases from V and 1 base from J; junction bases left unmatched: 4. CDR3 length: 14 amino acids. The CDR3 DNA reads as TGTGCCAGCAGAGTGACAGGGGGTTCCTACGAGCAGTACTTC. Translation: CASRVTGGSYEQYF.

V is TRBV2 and J is TRBJ2-3, with 11 bases identical to TRBD2. This CDR3 spans 16 amino acids. Germline V gene lookup returns CDR1 SNHLY and CDR2 FYNNEI. V was clipped by 4 bases and J by 6 bases; unmatched bases: 9. CDR3 sequence (DNA): TGTGCCAGCAGTGGGGGGACTAGCGGAGTGAGGGATACGCAGTATTTT. Its protein product is CASSGGTSGVRDTQYF.